Listed below are T cell receptor beta chains from one sample, sequenced in a study of T cell responses to AZD1222 COVID-19 vaccine. TCRdb's table, derived via immunoSEQ multiplex PCR, lists solely in-frame clones and lacks some. The table shows 150,000 to 200,000 clones, with around 92% occurring only once. The sequencing here drew on peripheral blood, taken on day 0 of AZD1222 vaccination. The receptors were gathered from an adult in good health. Both conserved end residues are part of each CDR3. D genes are given only for firm matches. Some rows mark clone size as missing; the rest say once, few, many or name a class of expanded clone.

D | J | V | size | DNA | CDR3
TRBD2 | TRBJ2-1 | TRBV28 | - | TGTGCCACCTCCAAGCGGGGGGCCGCTGAGGAGCAGTTCTTC | CATSKRGAAEEQFF
- | TRBJ1-2 | TRBV5-1 | - | TGCGCCAGCAGCTTGGATGAGGATGGCTACACCTTC | CASSLDEDGYTF
- | TRBJ1-1 | TRBV6-5 | - | TGTGCCAGCAGTTACTCCAGTGGGCTCACTGAAGCTTTCTTT | CASSYSSGLTEAFF
TRBD2 | TRBJ2-1 | TRBV6-2/TRBV6-3 | - | TGTGCCAGCAGTACCAGACTAGCGGGGAGTGGGAATGAGCAGTTCTTC | CASSTRLAGSGNEQFF
- | TRBJ1-1 | TRBV18 | - | TGTGCCAGCTCACCACTTTTTTACCTAGCACCGGAAGCTTTCTTT | CASSPLFYLAPEAFF
TRBD2 | TRBJ2-3 | TRBV6-1 | few | TGTGCCAGCAGTGAGCGGACTAGCGGGGGGTTCACAGATACGCAGTATTTT | CASSERTSGGFTDTQYF
TRBD1 | TRBJ1-1 | TRBV19 | - | TGTGCCAGTAGTACTACAGGGGGTGGAGGGGCTGAAGCTTTCTTT | CASSTTGGGGAEAFF
- | TRBJ2-2 | TRBV29-1 | once | TGCAGCGTTGTTTGGAGGGCGAAGAGCACCGGGGAGCTGTTTTTT | CSVVWRAKSTGELFF
TRBD1 | TRBJ2-4 | TRBV7-9 | - | TGTGCCAGCAGCGGGACAGTAGCCAAAAACATTCAGTACTTC | CASSGTVAKNIQYF
- | TRBJ1-3 | TRBV3-1/TRBV3-2 | - | TGTGCCAGCAGTCCGCAGGGGTTCCCTGGAAACACCATATATTTT | CASSPQGFPGNTIYF
- | TRBJ2-1 | TRBV9 | - | TGTGCCAGCACACCCACCTCCGCGGACAATGAGCAGTTCTTC | CASTPTSADNEQFF
- | TRBJ1-5 | TRBV10-3 | - | TGTGCCATCAGTGAGTTAGGCATCCGGACGGGTCAGCCCCAGCATTTT | CAISELGIRTGQPQHF
- | TRBJ1-3 | TRBV6-5 | - | TGTGCCAGCCGCGGGGCGCCATGGAACACCATATATTTT | CASRGAPWNTIYF
- | TRBJ1-1 | TRBV28 | - | TGTGCCAGCAGTTTGGGCGATTTCGTTACTGAAGCTTTCTTT | CASSLGDFVTEAFF
TRBD2 | TRBJ2-3 | TRBV4-3 | - | TGCGCCAGCAGCCTAGGACTAGCCGGCTCGCAGTATTTT | CASSLGLAGSQYF
- | TRBJ1-2 | TRBV27 | - | TGTGCCAGCAGTTTCGCCAAGGACGGCTATGGCTACACCTTC | CASSFAKDGYGYTF
- | TRBJ2-3 | TRBV24-1 | - | TGTGCCACCAGTGAGCACACAGATACGCAGTATTTT | CATSEHTDTQYF
- | TRBJ1-1 | TRBV27 | - | TGTGCCAGCAGTTTAATTTTCCGGGTTGGGGGGAACACTGAAGCTTTCTTT | CASSLIFRVGGNTEAFF
- | TRBJ1-4 | TRBV6-2/TRBV6-3 | - | TGTGCCAGCAGTCTTGACACATTGGCACTGTTTTTT | CASSLDTLALFF
- | TRBJ1-4 | TRBV15 | once | TGTGCCACCAGCAGAGTTGGGTCAGCAAGTTGGGATGAAAAACTGTTTTTT | CATSRVGSASWDEKLFF
- | TRBJ1-3 | TRBV28 | - | TGTGCCAGCAGCCGCAGGAACACCATATATTTT | CASSRRNTIYF
TRBD2 | TRBJ2-2 | TRBV11-3 | - | TGTGCCAGCAGCTTAGATCCGGTAGCGGGGGTCACCGGGGAGCTGTTTTTT | CASSLDPVAGVTGELFF
TRBD2 | TRBJ2-2 | TRBV5-8 | - | TGTGCCAGCAGCTTAACTAGCGGGGGATTCACCGGGGAGCTGTTTTTT | CASSLTSGGFTGELFF
- | TRBJ1-3 | TRBV25-1 | - | TGTGCCAGCAGTTCGGGCAGGCTCCACTCTGGAAACACCATATATTTT | CASSSGRLHSGNTIYF
TRBD1 | TRBJ1-2 | TRBV28 | - | TGTGCCAGCAGAAATCAGGTGGACAGGGACTCCGATGGCTACACCTTC | CASRNQVDRDSDGYTF
- | TRBJ1-5 | TRBV27 | - | TGTGCCAGCAGTTTATTCCTCAATCAGCCCCAGCATTTT | CASSLFLNQPQHF
TRBD1 | TRBJ1-1 | TRBV6-1 | once | TGTGCCAGCAGTGCTGGGACAGGGGGCGTGAGAAACACTGAAGCTTTCTTT | CASSAGTGGVRNTEAFF
- | TRBJ1-5 | TRBV24-1 | few | TGTGCCACCAGTGATTACCCCGACAATCAGCCCCAGCATTTT | CATSDYPDNQPQHF
TRBD1 | TRBJ2-5 | TRBV7-3 | once | TGTGCCAGCAGCCCGGGACAGCGAGGGACCCAGTACTTC | CASSPGQRGTQYF
- | TRBJ1-1 | TRBV6-5 | - | TGTGCCAGCAGTTACTCGGCAGGGTACACTGAAGCTTTCTTT | CASSYSAGYTEAFF
- | TRBJ1-2 | TRBV3-1/TRBV3-2 | once | TGTGCCAGCAGCCAAGCCCAAGGGGGAAGCTATGGCTACACCTTC | CASSQAQGGSYGYTF
- | TRBJ1-1 | TRBV4-3 | - | TGCGCCAGCAGCCAGTTTCCCCGGACTGAAGCTTTCTTT | CASSQFPRTEAFF
- | TRBJ1-1 | TRBV11-1 | - | TGTGCCAGCAGCCACGATCAGAGGGACACTGAAGCTTTCTTT | CASSHDQRDTEAFF